A single sample is the source of the 10 T cell receptor beta chains below, sequenced in a study of blood T cell repertoires in COVID-19. Only in-frame clones appear in the TCRdb table, and some are missing; sequencing was by immunoSEQ multiplex PCR. Of roughly 42,000 clones in the sample, around 85% were seen once. The source material was peripheral blood. The receptors come from a human donor in a cohort sampled during active COVID-19.

The chain links TRBV30 to TRBJ1-5; D uncertain. The CDR3 extends over 13 amino acids. Germline assignment: CDR1 GTSNPN and CDR2 SVGIG (reference sequence). V shed 2 bases and J shed 4 bases, with 9 bases lying between them. The CDR3 bases are TGTGCCTGGAGTACGAGGGAAAATCAGCCCCAGCATTTT. It codes for CAWSTRENQPQHF. Full variable domain (remainder filled in from reference TRBV30 and TRBJ1-5): SQTIHQWPATLVQPVGSPLSLECTVEGTSNPNLYWYRQAAGRGLQLLFYSVGIGQISSEVPQNLSASRPQDRQFILSSKKLLLSDSGFYLCAWSTRENQPQHFGDGTRLSIL.

The V call is TRBV5-1, the J call TRBJ1-3, with D possibly matching TRBD1 (5 bases). The CDR3 has 14 amino acids. V lost 7 bases, J lost 4 bases, and 15 bases lay in between. Germline V gene data show CDR1 as SGHRS and CDR2 as YFSETQ. The CDR3: CASRDGGLGNTIYF. The CDR3 bases are TGCGCCAGCCGCGACGGGGGATTAGGAAACACCATATATTTT.

The genes are TRBV3-1 (or the pseudogene TRBV3-2) and TRBJ2-7; 9 nucleotides match TRBD1. Trimming took 4 bases from V and 2 from J; bases not matched to a gene: 0. Germline V gives CDR1 LGHDT, CDR2 YNNKEL (reference sequence). The CDR3 loop spans 13 amino acids. CDR3 bases: TGTGCCAGCAGCCGGGACAGGGCCTACGAGCAGTACTTC. This sequence encodes CASSRDRAYEQYF.

The chain joins TRBV28 to TRBJ1-6; D is unclear. Germline CDR1 reads MDHEN; CDR2 reads SYDVKM. CDR3 length: 14 residues. V lost 7 bases and J 6 bases, leaving 13 bases between the germline ends. This CDR3 reads CASIEGSLNSPLHF. The CDR3 DNA is TGTGCCAGCATTGAAGGGAGCCTTAATTCACCCCTCCACTTT.

The sample holds one count of this clone. The chain employs TRBV2 and TRBJ1-2, with 11 bases aligning to TRBD1. The V gene's germline CDR1 is SNHLY and CDR2 FYNNEI. CDR3 length equals 16 residues. The J segment lost 4 bases and the V segment lost 5 bases, leaving 9 bases of the junction unmatched. The CDR3 protein is CASSRTGGHVSYGYTF. CDR3 DNA sequence: TGTGCCAGCAGTCGGACAGGGGGCCATGTGAGCTATGGCTACACCTTC. Looking up the rest from reference TRBV2 and TRBJ1-2 gives the full variable domain: EPEVTQTPSHQVTQMGQEVILRCVPISNHLYFYWYRQILGQKVEFLVSFYNNEISEKSEIFDDQFSVERPDGSNFTLKIRSTKLEDSAMYFCASSRTGGHVSYGYTFGSGTRLTVV.

The sample holds a few counts of this clone. The rearrangement links TRBV5-1 to TRBJ1-6; D remains unclear. The length of the CDR3 is 13 residues. Germline V gene sequence: CDR1 SGHRS, CDR2 YFSETQ. V dropped 7 bases and J dropped 8 bases, with 13 bases sitting between them. The CDR3 sequence is CASQNDIYSPLHF. In DNA form, the CDR3 reads TGCGCCAGCCAGAACGATATATATTCACCCCTCCACTTT. Supplemented by reference TRBV5-1 and TRBJ1-6, the full variable domain reads KAGVTQTPRYLIKTRGQQVTLSCSPISGHRSVSWYQQTPGQGLQFLFEYFSETQRNKGNFPGRFSGRQFSNSRSEMNVSTLELGDSALYLCASQNDIYSPLHFGNGTRLTVT.

The V call is TRBV9, the J call TRBJ2-2; TRBD2 might be the D (6 bases). The CDR3 totals 16 residues. Looked up from germline, CDR1 is SGDLS and CDR2 is YYNGEE. Trimming took off 0 bases at V and 1 base at J, with 10 bases between the two ends. The CDR3 sequence: CASSVDGSGNTGELFF. DNA of the CDR3: TGTGCCAGCAGCGTAGACGGTAGCGGGAACACCGGGGAGCTGTTTTTT.

The chain recombines TRBV28 with TRBJ2-1; possible D gene TRBD2, 5 bases. Germline-derived CDR1 and CDR2 are MDHEN and SYDVKM. The V end lost 5 bases, the J end lost 3 bases, and 14 bases lay between the germline ends. The length of the CDR3 is 15 residues. This chain's CDR3 is CASSARGPFYNEQFF. CDR3 DNA: TGTGCCAGCAGTGCCCGGGGTCCCTTCTACAATGAGCAGTTCTTC.

The CDR3, as DNA: TGTGCCAGCAGTCTCTTAGACAAGCCTTCCTACGAGCAGTACTTC. Encoded protein: CASSLLDKPSYEQYF. The chain carries TRBV2 and TRBJ2-7; D ambiguous. The CDR3 is 15 amino acids. V was cut by 5 bases and J by 1 base, with 15 bases left in between. From germline, CDR1 is SNHLY and CDR2 FYNNEI.

The chain joins TRBV7-2 to TRBJ1-5; TRBD1 aligns across 7 bases. J was trimmed by 7 bases and V by 4 bases; bases with no gene match: 10. Germline values: CDR1 SGHTA, CDR2 FQGNSA. This CDR3 is built from 15 residues. The CDR3 loop reads CASSSTGLLGQPQHF. As DNA, the CDR3 is TGTGCCAGCAGCTCGACAGGGCTTCTGGGGCAGCCCCAGCATTTT.